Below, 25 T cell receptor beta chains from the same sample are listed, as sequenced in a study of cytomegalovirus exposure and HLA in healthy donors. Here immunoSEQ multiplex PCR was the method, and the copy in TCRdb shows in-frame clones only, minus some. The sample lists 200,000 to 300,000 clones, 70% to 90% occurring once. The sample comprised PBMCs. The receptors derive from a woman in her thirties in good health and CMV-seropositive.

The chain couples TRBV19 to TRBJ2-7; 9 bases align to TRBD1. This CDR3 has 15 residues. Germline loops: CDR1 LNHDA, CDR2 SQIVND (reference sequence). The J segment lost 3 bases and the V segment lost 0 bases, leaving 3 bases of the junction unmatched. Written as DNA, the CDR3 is TGTGCCAGTAGTATAGAGGGACAGGGTAACTACGAGCAGTACTTC. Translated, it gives CASSIEGQGNYEQYF.

The CDR3 reads CASSDRDRGAKNIQYF. The CDR3 DNA reads TGCGCCAGCAGCGACCGGGACAGGGGAGCCAAAAACATTCAGTACTTC. This chain links TRBV5-1 with TRBJ2-4, with 10 bases matching TRBD1. The V gene end was trimmed by 4 bases and the J gene end by 0 bases; junction bases not matched to a gene: 4. Per germline, CDR1 SGHRS and CDR2 YFSETQ. The CDR3 has 16 residues.

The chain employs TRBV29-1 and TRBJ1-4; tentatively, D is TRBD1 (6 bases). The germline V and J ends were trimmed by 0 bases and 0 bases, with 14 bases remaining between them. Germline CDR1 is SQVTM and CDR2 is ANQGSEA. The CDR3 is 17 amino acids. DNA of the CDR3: TGCAGCGTTGAAGATTCGCACAGGGATGCAACTAATGAAAAACTGTTTTTT. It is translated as CSVEDSHRDATNEKLFF. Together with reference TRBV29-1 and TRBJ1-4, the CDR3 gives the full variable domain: SAVISQKPSRDICQRGTSLTIQCQVDSQVTMMFWYRQQPGQSLTLIATANQGSEATYESGFVIDKFPISRPNLTFSTLTVSNMSPEDSSIYLCSVEDSHRDATNEKLFFGSGTQLSVL.

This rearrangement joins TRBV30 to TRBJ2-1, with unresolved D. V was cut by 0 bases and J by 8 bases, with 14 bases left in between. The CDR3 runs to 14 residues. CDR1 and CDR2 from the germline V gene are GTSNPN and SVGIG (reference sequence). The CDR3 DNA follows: TGTGCCTGGAGTGTAGCCACCCCGGTGGATGAGCAGTTCTTC. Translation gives CAWSVATPVDEQFF.

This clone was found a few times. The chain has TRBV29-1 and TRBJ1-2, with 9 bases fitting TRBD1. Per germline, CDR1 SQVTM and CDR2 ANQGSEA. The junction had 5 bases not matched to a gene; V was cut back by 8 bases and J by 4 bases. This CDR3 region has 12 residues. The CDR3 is CSIPGQGYGYTF. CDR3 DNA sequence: TGCAGCATACCGGGACAGGGCTATGGCTACACCTTC.

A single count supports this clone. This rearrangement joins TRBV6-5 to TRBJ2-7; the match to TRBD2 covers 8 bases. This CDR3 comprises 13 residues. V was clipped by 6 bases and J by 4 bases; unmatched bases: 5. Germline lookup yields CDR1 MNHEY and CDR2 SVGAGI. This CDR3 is CASRSGLGYEQYF. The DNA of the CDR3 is TGTGCCAGCAGGTCGGGACTAGGGTACGAGCAGTACTTC.

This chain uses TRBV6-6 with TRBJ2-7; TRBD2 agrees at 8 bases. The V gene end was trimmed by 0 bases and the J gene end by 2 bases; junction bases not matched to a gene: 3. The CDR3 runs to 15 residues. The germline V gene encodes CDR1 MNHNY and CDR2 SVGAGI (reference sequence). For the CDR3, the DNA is TGTGCCAGCAGTTACTCGCGGGGGGCCCCCTACGAGCAGTACTTC. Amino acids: CASSYSRGAPYEQYF.

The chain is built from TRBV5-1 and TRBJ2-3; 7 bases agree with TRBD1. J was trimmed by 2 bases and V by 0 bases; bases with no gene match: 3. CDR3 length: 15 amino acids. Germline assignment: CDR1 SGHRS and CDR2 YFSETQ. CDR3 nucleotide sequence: TGCGCCAGCAGCTTGGTAGGGGGCGACACAGATACGCAGTATTTT. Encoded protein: CASSLVGGDTDTQYF.

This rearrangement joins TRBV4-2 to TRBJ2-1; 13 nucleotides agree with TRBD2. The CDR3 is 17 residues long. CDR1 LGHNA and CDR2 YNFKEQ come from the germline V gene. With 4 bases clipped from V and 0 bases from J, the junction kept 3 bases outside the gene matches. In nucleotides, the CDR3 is TGTGCCAGCAGCCCAGGGACTAGCGGGATCTCCTACAATGAGCAGTTCTTC. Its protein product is CASSPGTSGISYNEQFF.

CDR3 sequence: CASSSRLLTGANVLTF. CDR3 coding DNA: TGTGCCAGCAGTTCGAGACTTCTTACTGGGGCCAACGTCCTGACTTTC. V gene TRBV27 combines with J gene TRBJ2-6; D remains ambiguous. Germline CDR1 MNHEY, CDR2 SMNVEV (reference sequence). V lost 4 bases and J lost 2, with 12 bases in between. CDR3 length equals 16 residues.

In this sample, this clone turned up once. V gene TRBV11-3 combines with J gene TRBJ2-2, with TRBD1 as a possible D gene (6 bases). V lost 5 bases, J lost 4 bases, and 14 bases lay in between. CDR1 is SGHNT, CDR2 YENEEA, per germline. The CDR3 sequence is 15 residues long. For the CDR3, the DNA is TGTGCCAGCAGCCCCTCCGGACAGATCACCGGGGAGCTGTTTTTT. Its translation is CASSPSGQITGELFF.

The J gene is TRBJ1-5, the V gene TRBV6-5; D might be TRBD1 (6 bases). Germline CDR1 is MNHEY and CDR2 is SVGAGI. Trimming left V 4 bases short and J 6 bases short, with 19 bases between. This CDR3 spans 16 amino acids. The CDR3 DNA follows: TGTGCCAGCAGTTCTAGGCCCCCAGGGGCGGGTCAGCCCCAGCATTTT. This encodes CASSSRPPGAGQPQHF.

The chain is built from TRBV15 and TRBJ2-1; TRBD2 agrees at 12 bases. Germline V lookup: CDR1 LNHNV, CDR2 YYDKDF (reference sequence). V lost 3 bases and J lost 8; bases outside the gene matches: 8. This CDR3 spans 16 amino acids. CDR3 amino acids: CATSSPTSGRHDEQFF. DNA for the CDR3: TGTGCCACCAGCAGCCCAACTAGCGGGAGGCATGATGAGCAGTTCTTC.

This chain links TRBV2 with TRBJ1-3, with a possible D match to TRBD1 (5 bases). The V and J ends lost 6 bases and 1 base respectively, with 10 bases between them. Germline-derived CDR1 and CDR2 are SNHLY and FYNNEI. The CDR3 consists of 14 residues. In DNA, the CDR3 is TGTGCCAGCAGAACAGGATTTTCTGGAAACACCATATATTTT. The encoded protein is CASRTGFSGNTIYF.

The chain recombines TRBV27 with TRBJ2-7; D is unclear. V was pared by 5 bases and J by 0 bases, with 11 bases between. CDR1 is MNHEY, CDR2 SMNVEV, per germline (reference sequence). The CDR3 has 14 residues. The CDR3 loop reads CASSETWSSYEQYF. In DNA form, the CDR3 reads TGTGCCAGCAGTGAAACATGGAGCTCCTACGAGCAGTACTTC.

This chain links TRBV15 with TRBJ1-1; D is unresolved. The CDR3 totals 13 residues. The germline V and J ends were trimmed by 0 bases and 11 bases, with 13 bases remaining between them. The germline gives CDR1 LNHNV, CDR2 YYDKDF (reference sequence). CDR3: CATSRDLKQAAFF. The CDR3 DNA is TGTGCCACCAGCAGAGATCTTAAGCAGGCGGCTTTCTTT.

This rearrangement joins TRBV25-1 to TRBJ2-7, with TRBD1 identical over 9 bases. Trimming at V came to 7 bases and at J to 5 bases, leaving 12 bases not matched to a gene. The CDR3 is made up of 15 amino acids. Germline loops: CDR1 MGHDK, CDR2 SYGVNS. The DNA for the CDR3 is TGTGCCAGCACACAATCCGGGACAGGGCGGGACGAGCAGTACTTC. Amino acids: CASTQSGTGRDEQYF.

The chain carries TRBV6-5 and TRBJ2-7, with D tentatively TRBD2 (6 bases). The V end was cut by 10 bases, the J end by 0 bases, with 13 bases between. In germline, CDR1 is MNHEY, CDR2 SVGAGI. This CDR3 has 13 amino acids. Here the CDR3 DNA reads TGTGCCACCTGGACGGACTACTCCTACGAGCAGTACTTC. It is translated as CATWTDYSYEQYF.

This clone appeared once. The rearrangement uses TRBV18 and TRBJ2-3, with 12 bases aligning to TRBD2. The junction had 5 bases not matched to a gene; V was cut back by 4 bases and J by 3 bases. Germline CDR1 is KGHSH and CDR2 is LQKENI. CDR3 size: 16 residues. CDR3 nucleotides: TGTGCCAGCTCACAGACTAGCGGGAGTGGAACAGATACGCAGTATTTT. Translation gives CASSQTSGSGTDTQYF. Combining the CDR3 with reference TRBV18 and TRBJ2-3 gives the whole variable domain NAGVMQNPRHLVRRRGQEARLRCSPMKGHSHVYWYRQLPEEGLKFMVYLQKENIIDESGMPKERFSAEFPKEGPSILRIQQVVRGDSAAYFCASSQTSGSGTDTQYFGPGTRLTVL.

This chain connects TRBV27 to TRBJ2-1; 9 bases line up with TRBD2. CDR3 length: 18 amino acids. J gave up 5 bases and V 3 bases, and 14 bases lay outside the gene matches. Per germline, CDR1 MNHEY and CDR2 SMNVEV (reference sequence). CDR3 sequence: CASSFSPLAGVVHNEQFF. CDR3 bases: TGTGCCAGCAGTTTCTCCCCTTTAGCGGGAGTAGTTCACAATGAGCAGTTCTTC.

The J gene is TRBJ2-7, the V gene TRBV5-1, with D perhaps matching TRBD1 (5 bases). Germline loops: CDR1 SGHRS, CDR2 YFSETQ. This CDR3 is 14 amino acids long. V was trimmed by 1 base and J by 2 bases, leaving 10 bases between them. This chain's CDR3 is CASSLWTTAYEQYF. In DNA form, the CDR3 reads TGCGCCAGCAGCTTGTGGACAACAGCCTACGAGCAGTACTTC.

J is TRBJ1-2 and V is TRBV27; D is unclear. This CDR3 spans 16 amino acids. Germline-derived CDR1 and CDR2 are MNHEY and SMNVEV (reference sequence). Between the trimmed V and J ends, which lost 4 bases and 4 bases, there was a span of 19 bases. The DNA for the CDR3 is TGTGCCAGCAGTTCATGGGCACACCTGATTCTCTATGGCTACACCTTC. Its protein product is CASSSWAHLILYGYTF.

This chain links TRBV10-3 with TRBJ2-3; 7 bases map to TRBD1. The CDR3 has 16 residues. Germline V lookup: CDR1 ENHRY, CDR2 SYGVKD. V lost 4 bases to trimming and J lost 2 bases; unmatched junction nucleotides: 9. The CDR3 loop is CAISGGQDLATDTQYF. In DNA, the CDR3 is TGTGCCATCAGTGGTGGACAGGACCTTGCCACAGATACGCAGTATTTT.

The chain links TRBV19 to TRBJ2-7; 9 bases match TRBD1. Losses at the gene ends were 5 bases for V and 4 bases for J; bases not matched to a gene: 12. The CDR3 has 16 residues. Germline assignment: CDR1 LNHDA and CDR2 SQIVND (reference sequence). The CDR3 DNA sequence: TGTGCCAGTAGTCAGTGGTCGGGACAGGGAGTTTACGAGCAGTACTTC. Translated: CASSQWSGQGVYEQYF. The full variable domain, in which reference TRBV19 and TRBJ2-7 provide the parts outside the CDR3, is DGGITQSPKYLFRKEGQNVTLSCEQNLNHDAMYWYRQDPGQGLRLIYYSQIVNDFQKGDIAEGYSVSREKKESFPLTVTSAQKNPTAFYLCASSQWSGQGVYEQYFGPGTRLTVT.

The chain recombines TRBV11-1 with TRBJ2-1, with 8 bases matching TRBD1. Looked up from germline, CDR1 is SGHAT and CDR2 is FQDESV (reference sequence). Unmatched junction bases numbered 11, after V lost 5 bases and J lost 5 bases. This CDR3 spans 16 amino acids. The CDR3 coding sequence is TGTGCCAGCAGCCCTTCCCGGACAGGGTCTCACAATGAGCAGTTCTTC. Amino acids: CASSPSRTGSHNEQFF. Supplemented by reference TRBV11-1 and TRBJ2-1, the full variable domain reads EAEVAQSPRYKITEKSQAVAFWCDPISGHATLYWYRQILGQGPELLVQFQDESVVDDSQLPKDRFSAERLKGVDSTLKIQPAELGDSAMYLCASSPSRTGSHNEQFFGPGTRLTVL.